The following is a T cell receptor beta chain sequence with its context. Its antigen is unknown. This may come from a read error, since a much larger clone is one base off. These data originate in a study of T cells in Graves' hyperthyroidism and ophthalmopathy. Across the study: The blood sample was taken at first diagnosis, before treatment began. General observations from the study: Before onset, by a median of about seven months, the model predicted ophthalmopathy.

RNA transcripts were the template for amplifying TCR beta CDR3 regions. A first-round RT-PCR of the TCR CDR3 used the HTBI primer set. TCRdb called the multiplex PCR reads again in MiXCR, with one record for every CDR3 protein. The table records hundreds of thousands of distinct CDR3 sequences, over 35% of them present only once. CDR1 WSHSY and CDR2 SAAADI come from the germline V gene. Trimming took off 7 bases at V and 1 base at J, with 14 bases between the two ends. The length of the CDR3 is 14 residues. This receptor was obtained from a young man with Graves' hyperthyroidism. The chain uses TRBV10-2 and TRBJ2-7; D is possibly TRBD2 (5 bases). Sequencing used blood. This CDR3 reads CASTPRERSYEQYF. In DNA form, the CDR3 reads TGCGCCAGCACGCCCCGGGAAAGATCCTACGAGCAGTACTTC.